A selection of T cell receptor beta chains follows, all from one sample in a study of regulatory T cells in long-lasting Graves disease. Using its own MiXCR run on the multiplex PCR reads, TCRdb lists one record per CDR3 protein. The sample carries roughly 400,000 distinct CDR3 sequences, around 20% recorded once. The sample here was peripheral blood mononuclear cells (PBMCs), taken when the disease was refractory, from a patient treated with antithyroid drugs. These receptor sequences come from a female donor with Graves disease. Both conserved end residues are part of each CDR3. Each record gives: V gene, J gene, D gene, clone size, CDR3 DNA, CDR3 protein. The D gene is left open where the match is weak. Not every row has a clone size; where given, it reads once, few, many or a size class.

>TRBV28|TRBJ2-5|.|many
TGTGCCAGCCGGGGACTTCTCCAAGAGACCCAGTACTTC
CASRGLLQETQYF
>TRBV28|TRBJ2-7|TRBD1|many
TGTGCCAGCAGTAGGACAGGCTCTGACGAGCAGTACTTC
CASSRTGSDEQYF
>TRBV12-3/TRBV12-4|TRBJ2-3|TRBD1|few
TGTGCCAGCAGGTACAGGGGGCTTACTAACACAGATACGCAGTATTTT
CASRYRGLTNTDTQYF
>TRBV12-3/TRBV12-4|TRBJ2-2|.|many
TGTGCCAGCAGCTGGACGAACAGGTTCGGGGAGCTGTTTTTT
CASSWTNRFGELFF
>TRBV7-2|TRBJ2-1|TRBD2|many
TGTGCCAGCAGCCATAGCGGGAGCTATTCCTACAATGAGCAGTTCTTC
CASSHSGSYSYNEQFF
>TRBV2|TRBJ2-1|TRBD2|many
TGTGCCAGCAGGCCTAGCGGGAGGGTGAGTAATGAGCAGTTCTTC
CASRPSGRVSNEQFF
>TRBV28|TRBJ1-2|.|many
TGTGCCAGCAGTTTACTGTTTCGACAGCCGAACTATGGCTACACCTTC
CASSLLFRQPNYGYTF
>TRBV11-2|TRBJ2-3|.|.
TGTGCCAGCAGCTTGTCGTACGGGAGCCTCGAGACGCAGTATTTT
CASSLSYGSLETQYF
>TRBV12-3/TRBV12-4|TRBJ2-3|.|.
TGTGCCAGCAGCAAGGACCCCTATAGCACAGATACGCAGTATTTT
CASSKDPYSTDTQYF
>TRBV13|TRBJ2-7|TRBD1|few
TGTGCCAGCAGCTTAGGCCGGAGCAGGGGGCATCTCTACGAGCAGTACTTC
CASSLGRSRGHLYEQYF
>TRBV3-1|TRBJ1-2|.|.
TGTGCCAGCAGCCAACTCGTCCCAGGGGCGTATGGCTACACCTTC
CASSQLVPGAYGYTF
>TRBV5-1|TRBJ1-1|.|few
TGCGCCAGCAGCCGAGGGACGGCGGGCGAGGCTTTCTTT
CASSRGTAGEAFF
>TRBV28|TRBJ2-7|TRBD1|many
TGTGCCAGCAGGGAAGACGGGACAGGCTCCTACGAGCAGTACTTC
CASREDGTGSYEQYF
>TRBV10-3|TRBJ1-5|.|.
TGTGCCATCAGTGACTGGGATCGCGGCAATCAGCCCCAGCATTTT
CAISDWDRGNQPQHF
>TRBV10-1|TRBJ2-2|.|.
TGCGCCAGCAGTGAAGGTGGGATTAAGGAGGAGCTGTTTTTT
CASSEGGIKEELFF
>TRBV20-1|TRBJ2-4|TRBD1|many
TGCAGTGCAAGGACAGGGAGGAACATTCAGTACTTC
CSARTGRNIQYF
>TRBV10-3|TRBJ2-5|.|.
TGTGCCATCAGTAATAAGCGGGCCTCCCAAGAGACCCAGTACTTC
CAISNKRASQETQYF
>TRBV5-1|TRBJ2-5|.|few
TGCGCCAGCAGCCCGACAAACGCGTGGCAAGAGACCCAGTACTTC
CASSPTNAWQETQYF
>TRBV7-8|TRBJ1-3|.|.
TGTGCCAGCACCGAGACGGCCAGAAGCTCTGGAAACACCATATATTTT
CASTETARSSGNTIYF
>TRBV18|TRBJ1-4|TRBD1|.
TGTGCCAGCTCACCTTGGACAGGCCCAGAAAAACTGTTTTTT
CASSPWTGPEKLFF